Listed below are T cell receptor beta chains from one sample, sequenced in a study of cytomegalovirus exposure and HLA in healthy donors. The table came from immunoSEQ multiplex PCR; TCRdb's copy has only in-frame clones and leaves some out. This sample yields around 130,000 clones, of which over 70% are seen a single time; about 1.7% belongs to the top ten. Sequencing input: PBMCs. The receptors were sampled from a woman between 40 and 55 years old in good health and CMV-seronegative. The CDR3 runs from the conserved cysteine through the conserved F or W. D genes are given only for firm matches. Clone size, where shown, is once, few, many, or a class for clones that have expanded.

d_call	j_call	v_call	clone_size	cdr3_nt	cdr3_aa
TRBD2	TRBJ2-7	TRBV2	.	TGTGCCAGCATCGAAGGGACTAGCGCCGAGCAGTACTTC	CASIEGTSAEQYF
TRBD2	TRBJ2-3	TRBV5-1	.	TGCGCCAGCAGCGTGAGCGGGGGGCCCCAGGATACGCAGTATTTT	CASSVSGGPQDTQYF
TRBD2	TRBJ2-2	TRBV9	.	TGTGCCAGCAGCGTAGAAGGGCTAGCGGGAGGGCCCACCGGGGAGCTGTTTTTT	CASSVEGLAGGPTGELFF
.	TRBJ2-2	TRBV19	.	TGTGCCAGTAGTATTGACGGGTCCACCGGGGAGCTGTTTTTT	CASSIDGSTGELFF
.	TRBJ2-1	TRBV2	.	TGTGCCACCAACAGGGAAGAGGAATTCCCGACTGACAATGAGCAGTTCTTC	CATNREEEFPTDNEQFF
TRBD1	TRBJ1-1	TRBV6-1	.	TGTGCCAGCAGGGGACAGTTCAACACTGAAGCTTTCTTT	CASRGQFNTEAFF
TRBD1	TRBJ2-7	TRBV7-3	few	TGTGCCAGCAGCTTACACCAGGGGGCTGGCGAGCAGTACTTC	CASSLHQGAGEQYF
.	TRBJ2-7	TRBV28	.	TGTGCCAGCAGTTTAGGGCTAGCTTCCTACGAGCAGTACTTC	CASSLGLASYEQYF
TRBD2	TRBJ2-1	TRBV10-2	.	TGCGCCAGCGCCGGGACTAGCGGACACTACAATGAGCAGTTCTTC	CASAGTSGHYNEQFF
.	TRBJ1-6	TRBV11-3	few	TGTGCCAGCAGCTTATCAGGGGACGACTCACCCCTCCACTTT	CASSLSGDDSPLHF
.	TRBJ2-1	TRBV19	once	TGTGCCAGTAGCCCCGGGGTGAGTGAGCAGTTCTTC	CASSPGVSEQFF
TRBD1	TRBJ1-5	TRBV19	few	TGTGCCAGTCGGGGACAGGGTATTCAGCCCCAGCATTTT	CASRGQGIQPQHF
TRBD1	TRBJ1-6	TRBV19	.	TGTGCCAGTAGCCCGGGACAGCTTAATTCACCCCTCCACTTT	CASSPGQLNSPLHF
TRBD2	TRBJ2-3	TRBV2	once	TGTGCCAGCACTGGGACTAGCGGGGGATTCACAGATACGCAGTATTTT	CASTGTSGGFTDTQYF
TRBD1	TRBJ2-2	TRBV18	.	TGTGCCAGCTCACCAGCACAGGGGGACACCGGGGAGCTGTTTTTT	CASSPAQGDTGELFF
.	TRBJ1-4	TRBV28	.	TGTGCCAGCTACCCGGGGTCTAGTTCAAAACTGTTTTTT	CASYPGSSSKLFF
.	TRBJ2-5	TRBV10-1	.	TGCGCCAGCAGTGACGGTCTCCTCCAAGAGACCCAGTACTTC	CASSDGLLQETQYF
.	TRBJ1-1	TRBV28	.	TGTGCCAGCAGGAAACCAGGGTTCGGGAACACTGAAGCTTTCTTT	CASRKPGFGNTEAFF
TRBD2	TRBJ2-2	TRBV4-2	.	TGTGCCAGCAGCGGCGGACTAGCGGGGGCTGTCGGGGAGCTGTTTTTT	CASSGGLAGAVGELFF
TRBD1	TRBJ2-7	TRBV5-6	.	TGTGCCAGCAGCTCCGAACCGGGACAGGTTTTCGAGCAGTACTTC	CASSSEPGQVFEQYF
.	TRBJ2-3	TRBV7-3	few	TGTGCCAGCAGCCCAGTGCCCGGGGTGGGCACAGATACGCAGTATTTT	CASSPVPGVGTDTQYF
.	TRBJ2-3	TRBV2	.	TGTGCCAGCACCCCGCTGGCAGGGGGCACAGATACGCAGTATTTT	CASTPLAGGTDTQYF
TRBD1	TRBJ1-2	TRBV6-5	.	TGTGCCAGCAGTTACTCGAGCTTTGGACAGGTCTATGGCTACACCTTC	CASSYSSFGQVYGYTF
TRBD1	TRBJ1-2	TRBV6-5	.	TGTGCCAGCTTGAGGAGACAGGGGGTTAACTATGGCTACACCTTC	CASLRRQGVNYGYTF
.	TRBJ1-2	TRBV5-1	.	TGCGCCAGCAGTTTAGAGGGAAGTAACCTTGGCTACACCTTC	CASSLEGSNLGYTF
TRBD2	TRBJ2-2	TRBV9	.	TGTGCCAGCGGGACTAGCGGGCCAACCGGGGAGCTGTTTTTT	CASGTSGPTGELFF
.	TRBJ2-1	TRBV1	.	TGCACCAGCAGCCATAGAGGGCCCTCCTACAATGAGCAGTTCTTC	CTSSHRGPSYNEQFF
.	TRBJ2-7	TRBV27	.	TGTGCCAGCAGTTTATGGGGGGACTACGAGCAGTACTTC	CASSLWGDYEQYF
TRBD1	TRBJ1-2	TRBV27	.	TGTGCCAGCAGTCCCTCCGGGACAGGGTACGGCTACACCTTC	CASSPSGTGYGYTF